This TCR beta chain comes out of a study of shared clonotypes between healthy human individuals. V was clipped by 0 bases and J by 7 bases, with 13 bases between them. Germline V gene lookup returns CDR1 LGHNA and CDR2 YSLEER. The CDR3 runs to 15 residues. Assay used: immunoSEQ multiplex PCR; TCRdb lists only in-frame clones, some missing. Of over 1.4 million clones listed, roughly 95% are singletons. Details on this clone: Its target is not known.

Study-wide findings and caveats: Across subsets, estimated richness was generally greater for naive than for memory populations.

Sequencing input: naive CD4+ T cells sorted from blood. The subset here: CD45RA+ positively selected. V usage is TRBV4-3 and J usage is TRBJ2-1; weak D call: TRBD2 (6 bases). The TCR comes from a man aged 25-40 years in good health. CDR3 sequence: CASSQDVFGGNEQFF. DNA for the CDR3: TGCGCCAGCAGCCAAGATGTATTCGGAGGGAATGAGCAGTTCTTC.